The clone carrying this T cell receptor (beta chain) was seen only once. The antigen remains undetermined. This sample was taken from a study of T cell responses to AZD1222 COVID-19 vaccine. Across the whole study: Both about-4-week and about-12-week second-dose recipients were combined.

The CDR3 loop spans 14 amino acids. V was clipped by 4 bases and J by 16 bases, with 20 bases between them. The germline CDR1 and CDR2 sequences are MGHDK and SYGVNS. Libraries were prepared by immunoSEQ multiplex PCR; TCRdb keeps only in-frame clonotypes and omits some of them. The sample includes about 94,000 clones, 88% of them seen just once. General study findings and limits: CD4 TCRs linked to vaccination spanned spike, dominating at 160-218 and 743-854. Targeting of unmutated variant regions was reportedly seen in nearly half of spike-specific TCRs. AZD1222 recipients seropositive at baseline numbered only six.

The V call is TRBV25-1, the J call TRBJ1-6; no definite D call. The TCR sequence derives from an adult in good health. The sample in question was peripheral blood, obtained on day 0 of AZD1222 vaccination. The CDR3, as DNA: TGTGCCAGCAGTGGCGAGACCGTTAGGCGTTCTCTCCACTTT. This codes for CASSGETVRRSLHF.